A single sample gave rise to the 24 T cell receptor beta chains below, sequenced in a study of follicular helper T cells after annual influenza vaccination. Time point reported: 2013-2014 season, 7 days after vaccination. Profiling relied on immunoSEQ multiplex PCR, and the TCRdb table lists in-frame clones only, not all of them. The sample shows approximately 10,000 clones, around 82% of them seen only once. This material consisted of CXCR5- memory CD4+ T cells sorted from blood, taken 7 days after influenza vaccination. These receptors originate from an adult who received the influenza vaccine.

This clone was recorded only once. V and J are TRBV9 and TRBJ2-6; D ambiguous. Germline lookup yields CDR1 SGDLS and CDR2 YYNGEE. Trimming removed 0 bases from V and 0 bases from J, with 4 bases in between. The CDR3 sequence is 15 residues long. CDR3: CASSVASSGANVLTF. CDR3 coding DNA: TGTGCCAGCAGCGTAGCTTCCTCTGGGGCCAACGTCCTGACTTTC.

The chain carries TRBV6-6 and TRBJ1-3; possibly TRBD1 for D (6 bases). This CDR3 is built from 15 residues. Trimming removed 10 bases at V and 2 bases at J, with 18 bases between. In germline, CDR1 is MNHNY, CDR2 SVGAGI (reference sequence). CDR3 loop: CATHPGVGAGNTIYF. The DNA for the CDR3 is TGTGCCACCCATCCAGGGGTAGGGGCTGGAAACACCATATATTTT.

The chain joins TRBV2 to TRBJ2-3; D gene unclear. This CDR3 is built from 14 residues. Germline-derived CDR1 and CDR2 are SNHLY and FYNNEI. The V gene lost 2 bases and the J gene lost 0 bases, with 6 bases spanning the gap. The CDR3 protein is CASSEQGSTDTQYF. The CDR3 nucleotides are TGTGCCAGCAGTGAACAAGGGAGCACAGATACGCAGTATTTT.

The chain joins TRBV28 to TRBJ2-4; a weak D match, TRBD2 (6 bases). CDR3 length: 12 amino acids. Germline V lookup: CDR1 MDHEN, CDR2 SYDVKM. The germline V and J ends were trimmed by 6 bases and 9 bases, with 12 bases remaining between them. The DNA for the CDR3 is TGTGCCAGCAGAGCGGGTTGGGGCATTCAGTACTTC. Amino acid sequence: CASRAGWGIQYF. The whole variable domain, filled in from reference TRBV28 and TRBJ2-4, reads DVKVTQSSRYLVKRTGEKVFLECVQDMDHENMFWYRQDPGLGLRLIYFSYDVKMKEKGDIPEGYSVSREKKERFSLILESASTNQTSMYLCASRAGWGIQYFGAGTRLSVL.

The chain recombines TRBV4-2 with TRBJ1-2, with D possibly TRBD1 on 6 matching bases. Germline V gene lookup returns CDR1 LGHNA and CDR2 YNFKEQ. This CDR3 contains 15 residues. V dropped 1 base and J dropped 3 bases, with 12 bases sitting between them. This chain's CDR3 is CASSQGQGLHYGYTF. CDR3 sequence (DNA): TGTGCCAGCAGCCAAGGGCAGGGGCTACACTATGGCTACACCTTC.

This chain joins TRBV7-9 and TRBJ1-5; no reliable D call. Germline CDR1 reads SEHNR; CDR2 reads FQNEAQ (reference sequence). With 5 bases removed from V and 10 bases from J, the gap between germline ends came to 12 bases. The CDR3 spans 12 residues. The CDR3 DNA reads as TGTGCCAGCAGCGCCCACAGTCTACCCCAGCATTTT. This translates into CASSAHSLPQHF.

Remarks on this clone: A read error may produce the germline difference seen at one junction end. The chain combines TRBV9 with TRBJ1-2, with D perhaps matching TRBD1 (5 bases). CDR1 and CDR2 from the germline V gene are SGDLS and YYNGEE. The CDR3 is 13 amino acids. The CDR3 nucleotides are TGTGCCAGCAGCGTAGAGGGTACAGGCGGCTCCACCTTC. Translating gives CASSVEGTGGSTF.

V is TRBV6-1 and J is TRBJ1-4, with D tentatively TRBD1 (5 bases). Trimming stripped 3 bases from V and 4 bases from J, with 12 bases between. CDR1 and CDR2 from the germline V gene are MNHNS and SASEGT. CDR3 length: 15 amino acids. This CDR3 reads CASSDPGTSNEKLFF. The CDR3 DNA sequence: TGTGCCAGCAGTGACCCCGGGACGAGTAATGAAAAACTGTTTTTT.

V gene TRBV5-6 combines with J gene TRBJ2-5; perhaps TRBD1 as D (6 bases). Trimming left V 5 bases short and J 4 bases short, with 9 bases between. From germline, CDR1 is SGHDT and CDR2 YYEEEE. The length of the CDR3 is 12 residues. The CDR3: CASSQTGETQYF. DNA for the CDR3: TGTGCCAGCAGTCAGACAGGAGAGACCCAGTACTTC.

V usage is TRBV10-3 and J usage is TRBJ1-5, with no clear D. CDR1 ENHRY and CDR2 SYGVKD come from the germline V gene. The CDR3 is 17 residues long. V lost 2 bases and J 2 bases, leaving 16 bases between the germline ends. The chain's CDR3 is CAISEGLLGLGNQPQHF. In DNA, the CDR3 is TGTGCCATCAGTGAGGGTTTATTAGGGCTGGGCAATCAGCCCCAGCATTTT.

The J gene is TRBJ2-1, the V gene TRBV4-1; 13 bases align to TRBD2. J was trimmed by 0 bases and V by 4 bases; bases with no gene match: 9. Germline loops: CDR1 MGHRA, CDR2 YSYEKL. This CDR3 has 19 amino acids. The DNA for the CDR3 is TGCGCCAGCAGCCGATCGACTAGCGGGGGGCTTAGCTCCTACAATGAGCAGTTCTTC. This gives the protein CASSRSTSGGLSSYNEQFF.

V is TRBV29-1 and J is TRBJ2-3; 13 bases are a match to TRBD2. J gave up 3 bases and V 7 bases, and 7 bases lay outside the gene matches. The germline CDR1 and CDR2 sequences are SQVTM and ANQGSEA. The CDR3 sequence is 15 residues long. CDR3 loop: CSGGQLAGGTDTQYF. Written as DNA, the CDR3 is TGCAGCGGCGGTCAACTAGCGGGAGGGACAGATACGCAGTATTTT.

The rearrangement links TRBV19 to TRBJ2-3; possibly TRBD1 or TRBD2 for D (6 bases each). The V and J ends lost 6 bases and 1 base respectively, with 17 bases between them. In germline, CDR1 is LNHDA, CDR2 SQIVND (reference sequence). CDR3 length: 16 residues. The CDR3 DNA reads as TGTGCCAGTAGATCCGGAGGGACACTTGGCACAGATACGCAGTATTTT. Residues: CASRSGGTLGTDTQYF. Filled out from reference TRBV19 and TRBJ2-3, the complete variable domain reads DGGITQSPKYLFRKEGQNVTLSCEQNLNHDAMYWYRQDPGQGLRLIYYSQIVNDFQKGDIAEGYSVSREKKESFPLTVTSAQKNPTAFYLCASRSGGTLGTDTQYFGPGTRLTVL.

The V gene is TRBV29-1, the J gene TRBJ2-1; TRBD2 aligns across 7 bases. The V and J ends lost 5 bases and 2 bases, in that order; junction bases with no gene match: 3. CDR1 and CDR2 (germline): SQVTM, ANQGSEA. CDR3 length: 13 amino acids. CDR3 sequence reads: CSVNSGAYNEQFF. CDR3 coding DNA: TGCAGCGTTAACAGCGGGGCCTACAATGAGCAGTTCTTC.

This clone was counted once. This chain links TRBV6-5 with TRBJ1-4, with D uncertain. V was clipped by 2 bases and J by 4 bases, with 8 bases between them. The germline V gene has CDR1 MNHEY and CDR2 SVGAGI. The CDR3 covers 14 residues. The CDR3 spells CASSYGQLNEKLFF. In DNA, the CDR3 is TGTGCCAGCAGTTACGGTCAGCTTAATGAAAAACTGTTTTTT.

J is TRBJ1-5 and V is TRBV7-8; D might be TRBD1 (6 bases). In germline, CDR1 is SGHVS, CDR2 FQNEAQ. Trimming took 5 bases from V and 0 from J, leaving 17 bases between them. This CDR3 has 17 amino acids. The CDR3 loop is CASSGQGKGVSNQPQHF. In DNA, the CDR3 is TGTGCCAGCAGCGGGCAGGGGAAAGGAGTTAGCAATCAGCCCCAGCATTTT.

The rearrangement links TRBV6-5 to TRBJ1-5; no reliable D call. With 3 bases removed from V and 0 bases from J, the gap between germline ends came to 6 bases. There are 14 residues in the CDR3. The germline V gene encodes CDR1 MNHEY and CDR2 SVGAGI. The CDR3 DNA reads as TGTGCCAGCAGTTATGACCCTAGCAATCAGCCCCAGCATTTT. Translated: CASSYDPSNQPQHF.

The chain joins TRBV13 to TRBJ2-7; TRBD2 aligns across 7 bases. The V and J ends lost 5 bases and 3 bases, in that order; junction bases with no gene match: 10. This CDR3 has 15 residues. Looked up from germline, CDR1 is PRHDT and CDR2 is FYEKMQ (reference sequence). Written as DNA, the CDR3 is TGTGCCAGCAGCCCTTCGGGGGAGGGGAGCTACGAGCAGTACTTC. This encodes CASSPSGEGSYEQYF.

This chain joins TRBV30 and TRBJ2-6, with D maybe TRBD1 (5 bases). This CDR3 is built from 13 residues. CDR1 and CDR2 from the germline V gene are GTSNPN and SVGIG (reference sequence). The V end lost 6 bases, the J end lost 0 bases, and 6 bases lay between the germline ends. DNA for the CDR3: TGTGCCTGTGACAGCTCTGGGGCCAACGTCCTGACTTTC. Protein: CACDSSGANVLTF.

The rearrangement joins TRBV6-1 to TRBJ2-2; D uncertain. The CDR3 extends over 15 amino acids. The germline V and J ends were trimmed by 2 bases and 5 bases, with 12 bases remaining between them. Per germline, CDR1 MNHNS and CDR2 SASEGT. CDR3 sequence reads: CASSELLPATGELFF. As DNA, the CDR3 is TGTGCCAGCAGTGAATTACTACCGGCAACCGGGGAGCTGTTTTTT.

V and J are TRBV7-6 and TRBJ2-5; possible D gene TRBD1, 6 bases. The CDR3 totals 14 residues. Deletions cut 1 base from V and 3 bases from J, with 9 bases between. Germline V gene data show CDR1 as SGHVS and CDR2 as FNYEAQ. CDR3 nucleotide sequence: TGTGCCAGCAGCTTAGGTGGACAGAAAGAGACCCAGTACTTC. It codes for CASSLGGQKETQYF.

The V call is TRBV7-9, the J call TRBJ2-3; D is undetermined. Germline V gene lookup returns CDR1 SEHNR and CDR2 FQNEAQ (reference sequence). V was cut by 1 base and J by 5 bases, with 4 bases left in between. The CDR3 consists of 12 residues. The DNA for the CDR3 is TGTGCCAGCAGCTTAGGGGTAGATACGCAGTATTTT. Protein sequence: CASSLGVDTQYF. Full variable domain (remainder filled in from reference TRBV7-9 and TRBJ2-3): DTGVSQNPRHKITKRGQNVTFRCDPISEHNRLYWYRQTLGQGPEFLTYFQNEAQLEKSRLLSDRFSAERPKGSFSTLEIQRTEQGDSAMYLCASSLGVDTQYFGPGTRLTVL.

J is TRBJ1-2 and V is TRBV6-1; 8 bases match TRBD1. This CDR3 has 13 residues. Germline assignment: CDR1 MNHNS and CDR2 SASEGT. The V gene end was trimmed by 3 bases and the J gene end by 8 bases; junction bases not matched to a gene: 5. The CDR3 loop reads CASSEDRARGYTF. The CDR3 DNA reads TGTGCCAGCAGTGAGGACAGGGCACGGGGCTACACCTTC.

Here the CDR3 reads CASKGGQSLGEKLFF. CDR3 bases: TGTGCCAGCAAGGGGGGACAGTCGTTGGGTGAAAAACTGTTTTTT. The rearrangement joins TRBV6-5 to TRBJ1-4, with 7 positions matching TRBD1. J gave up 7 bases and V 7 bases, and 12 bases lay outside the gene matches. The CDR3 is made up of 15 amino acids. CDR1 is MNHEY and CDR2 is SVGAGI in the germline V gene.